This TCR beta chain comes out of a study of cytomegalovirus exposure and HLA in healthy donors. Study-wide context: As an earlier analysis found, some 180 million T cells yielded 100 million to 130 million unique TCR beta sequences.

PCR used 60 Vbeta primers and 13 Jbeta primers. Repertoires were generated with immunoSEQ multiplex PCR, while TCRdb's copy carries only in-frame clones and drops some. The data show 130,000 or so clones, roughly three quarters seen once. Study outcomes and limitations: Common viral pathogens seemed to be connected with several of the most significant clusters, according to a later analysis. The authors judged a highly shared variant cluster likely a sequencing artifact.

Unrecorded immune exposures were likely, despite nominal health at sampling. The CDR3 covers 15 residues. Trimming left V 1 base short and J 7 bases short, with 15 bases between. Germline lookup yields CDR1 MGHRA and CDR2 YSYEKL. A remark on this clone: Its antigen is unknown.

The rearrangement links TRBV4-1 to TRBJ2-3; D possibly corresponds to TRBD1 (5 bases). The sequence was obtained from a woman between 55 and 75 years old in good health and CMV-seronegative. Sequenced sample: PBMCs. CDR3 DNA: TGCGCCAGCAGCCAAGCGGTAGACAGAATCCATACGCAGTATTTT. Protein product: CASSQAVDRIHTQYF.